These 22 T cell receptor beta chains share one sample of origin, sequenced in a study of blood T cell repertoires in COVID-19 (TCRdb year 2020). The library was built by means of the immunoSEQ multiplex PCR assay. TCRdb carries this immuneACCESS record with in-frame sequences only. Its versions omit some clonotypes, under half of them owing to an unresolved V gene in the studies checked, with the rest unexplained. Recorded for this sample are about 270,000 clones; roughly 80% of them occurred a single time. Around 3.7% of the sample lies in the top ten. The sample taken for sequencing was peripheral blood. The origin of the receptors is a woman between 50 and 59 years old with active or convalescent COVID-19.

This clone was seen only a few times. This chain uses TRBV4-1 with TRBJ2-7; D remains unclear. Between the trimmed V and J ends, which lost 3 bases and 2 bases, there was a span of 11 bases. The CDR3 covers 14 residues. Germline-derived CDR1 and CDR2 are MGHRA and YSYEKL. The CDR3 sequence is CASSQKTLAYEQYF. Written as DNA, the CDR3 is TGCGCCAGCAGCCAGAAGACATTGGCCTACGAGCAGTACTTC.

This clone came up once. One end of the junction does not line up with germline, which may come from a read error. V and J are TRBV11-3 and TRBJ2-3; D might be TRBD2 (6 bases). The CDR3 runs 16 residues. Germline assignment: CDR1 SGHNT and CDR2 YENEEA. CDR3 in amino acids: CASSLGRRETADTQYF. CDR3 nucleotides: TGTGCCAGCAGTTTAGGGCGACGGGAGACCGCAGATACGCAGTATTTT. Based on the CDR3 plus reference TRBV11-3 and TRBJ2-3, the full variable domain is EAGVVQSPRYKIIEKKQPVAFWCNPISGHNTLYWYLQNLGQGPELLIRYENEEAVDDSQLPKDRFSAERLKGVDSTLKIQPAELGDSAVYLCASSLGRRETADTQYFGPGTRLTVL.

CDR3 in DNA: TGTGCCAGTAGCCAACCAGGGGTCGGAGAGACCCAGTACTTC. This translates into CASSQPGVGETQYF. The chain combines TRBV19 with TRBJ2-5, with D tentatively TRBD1 (6 bases). V was shortened by 6 bases and J by 4 bases, with 15 bases between the two germline ends. The length of the CDR3 is 14 residues. CDR1 and CDR2 (germline): LNHDA, SQIVND (reference sequence).

The chain combines TRBV10-3 with TRBJ2-1; weak D call: TRBD2 (6 bases). The CDR3 length is 15 residues. V was pared by 5 bases and J by 1 base, with 12 bases between. Germline loops: CDR1 ENHRY, CDR2 SYGVKD. This chain's CDR3 is CAISTGTLSYNEQFF. CDR3 bases: TGTGCCATCAGTACCGGGACTCTATCCTACAATGAGCAGTTCTTC.

This clone was recorded only once. The chain joins TRBV5-4 to TRBJ2-2; D could derive from TRBD1 or TRBD2 (6 bases each). The germline V gene encodes CDR1 SGHNT and CDR2 YYREEE (reference sequence). Trimming took off 4 bases at V and 2 bases at J, with 15 bases between the two ends. This CDR3 has 16 amino acids. This chain's CDR3 is CASSLGAGINTGELFF. For the CDR3, the DNA is TGTGCCAGCAGCCTGGGGGCGGGGATCAACACCGGGGAGCTGTTTTTT.

The chain joins TRBV4-1 to TRBJ2-2, with D uncertain. Germline CDR1 reads MGHRA; CDR2 reads YSYEKL. V lost 1 base and J lost 6, with 9 bases in between. The CDR3 sequence is 14 residues long. The CDR3 sequence: CASSQGLLAGELFF. As DNA, the CDR3 is TGCGCCAGCAGCCAAGGTCTTCTCGCCGGGGAGCTGTTTTTT.

This chain links TRBV20-1 with TRBJ1-1, with a tentative D call TRBD1 (6 bases). Trimming pared 2 bases from V and 8 bases from J, leaving 9 bases between. The CDR3 consists of 11 residues. Looked up from germline, CDR1 is DFQATT and CDR2 is SNEGSKA (reference sequence). Here the CDR3 reads CSARQGTEAFF. The DNA for the CDR3 is TGCAGTGCTAGACAAGGGACAGAAGCTTTCTTT.

V gene TRBV28 combines with J gene TRBJ2-1, with 9 nucleotides matching TRBD2. This CDR3 region has 14 residues. Trimming removed 7 bases from V and 7 bases from J; junction bases left unmatched: 8. CDR1 and CDR2 (germline): MDHEN, SYDVKM. CDR3 coding DNA: TGTGCCAGCAAGGGCGGGAGGGAGGTGAATGAGCAGTTCTTC. This sequence encodes CASKGGREVNEQFF. Looking up the rest from reference TRBV28 and TRBJ2-1 gives the full variable domain: DVKVTQSSRYLVKRTGEKVFLECVQDMDHENMFWYRQDPGLGLRLIYFSYDVKMKEKGDIPEGYSVSREKKERFSLILESASTNQTSMYLCASKGGREVNEQFFGPGTRLTVL.

This sequence joins TRBV3-1 (or the pseudogene TRBV3-2) and TRBJ1-6; 9 nucleotides line up with TRBD1. V trimming: 4 bases; J trimming: 14 bases; junction bases outside the gene matches: 6. Germline-derived CDR1 and CDR2 are LGHDT and YNNKEL (reference sequence). The CDR3 is 13 amino acids. The CDR3 coding sequence is TGTGCCAGCAGCCGCGGACAGGGGAGGACCCTCCACTTT. Amino acid sequence: CASSRGQGRTLHF.

The chain carries TRBV7-9 and TRBJ2-5; D is perhaps TRBD1 (6 bases). Looked up from germline, CDR1 is SEHNR and CDR2 is FQNEAQ (reference sequence). This CDR3 has 16 amino acids. V was shortened by 2 bases and J by 1 base, with 14 bases between the two germline ends. The CDR3 is CASSLLPGQVQETQYF. CDR3 coding DNA: TGTGCCAGCAGCTTACTACCGGGACAAGTCCAAGAGACCCAGTACTTC.

This chain connects TRBV7-8 to TRBJ2-7, with D perhaps TRBD1 (6 bases). Between the trimmed V and J ends, which lost 5 bases and 2 bases, there was a span of 13 bases. The CDR3 is 14 amino acids. Germline CDR1 SGHVS, CDR2 FQNEAQ. The CDR3 nucleotides read TGTGCCAGCAGCCGGGATACAGGGACCTACGAGCAGTACTTC. Translated, it gives CASSRDTGTYEQYF.

The genes are TRBV7-2 and TRBJ1-6; no firm D call. CDR1 is SGHTA, CDR2 FQGNSA, per germline. The CDR3 sequence is 13 residues long. The V gene lost 3 bases and the J gene lost 14 bases, with 14 bases spanning the gap. Here the CDR3 DNA reads TGTGCCAGCAGCTTGGGATCTCTGAGGGCCCTCCACTTT. Translation: CASSLGSLRALHF.

The gene calls are TRBV9 and TRBJ2-1, with 8 bases fitting TRBD2. The CDR3 spans 15 residues. Germline-derived CDR1 and CDR2 are SGDLS and YYNGEE. V gave up 4 bases and J gave up 5 bases; unmatched junction bases: 8. CDR3 coding DNA: TGTGCCAGCAGCCCGGCGGGGGGATACGACAATGAGCAGTTCTTC. Its protein is CASSPAGGYDNEQFF.

This rearrangement joins TRBV18 to TRBJ1-6; 9 nucleotides match TRBD1. CDR3 length equals 19 residues. CDR1 is KGHSH and CDR2 is LQKENI in the germline V gene. J gave up 0 bases and V 1 base, and 7 bases lay outside the gene matches. The CDR3 loop is CASSPLRDRGSSYNSPLHF. The DNA of the CDR3 is TGTGCCAGCTCACCACTCCGAGACAGGGGGAGCTCCTATAATTCACCCCTCCACTTT.

This clone has a handful of counts. The CDR3 DNA reads TGTGCCAGCAGTTACTCGCCCCGGGGGGGGGTCTATGGCTACACCTTC. This encodes CASSYSPRGGVYGYTF. The V gene is TRBV6-5, the J gene TRBJ1-2; tentative D call: TRBD1 (5 bases). V shed 0 bases and J shed 4 bases, with 15 bases lying between them. The CDR3 totals 16 residues. Germline CDR1 MNHEY, CDR2 SVGAGI.

J is TRBJ2-1 and V is TRBV27, with TRBD2 matching over 12 bases. CDR1 MNHEY and CDR2 SMNVEV come from the germline V gene (reference sequence). V was clipped by 6 bases and J by 4 bases; unmatched bases: 10. The CDR3 totals 17 residues. CDR3 coding DNA: TGTGCCAGCAGCCGCCCCGGACTAGCGGGAAAGTACAATGAGCAGTTCTTC. It encodes CASSRPGLAGKYNEQFF.

The chain has TRBV20-1 and TRBJ2-1; a possible D gene is TRBD2 (6 bases). The CDR3 is 16 amino acids. Trimming removed 3 bases at V and 0 bases at J, with 15 bases between. CDR1 is DFQATT and CDR2 is SNEGSKA in the germline V gene (reference sequence). CDR3 sequence (DNA): TGCAGTGCTAGTCCGGACTACCGAAGCTCCTACAATGAGCAGTTCTTC. It specifies CSASPDYRSSYNEQFF.

The rearrangement links TRBV5-1 to TRBJ2-6, with 12 positions matching TRBD1. CDR1 is SGHRS and CDR2 is YFSETQ in the germline V gene. V was clipped by 3 bases and J by 2 bases; unmatched bases: 3. The CDR3 runs to 17 residues. CDR3 protein: CASSWGQGATGANVLTF. CDR3 coding DNA: TGCGCCAGCAGCTGGGGACAGGGGGCGACTGGGGCCAACGTCCTGACTTTC.

This chain joins TRBV6-1 and TRBJ2-5; TRBD1 agrees at 9 bases. The CDR3 covers 16 residues. V lost 2 bases and J lost 5; bases outside the gene matches: 9. Germline V gives CDR1 MNHNS, CDR2 SASEGT. The CDR3 protein is CASSEPQDRGGETQYF. The CDR3 DNA reads TGTGCCAGCAGTGAACCCCAGGACAGGGGAGGGGAGACCCAGTACTTC.

This clone was recorded once. The chain carries TRBV5-1 and TRBJ1-2; 10 nucleotides agree with TRBD1. Germline V gives CDR1 SGHRS, CDR2 YFSETQ. The CDR3 contains 15 residues. With 3 bases clipped from V and 7 bases from J, the junction kept 9 bases outside the gene matches. CDR3 sequence: CASSSSGTGVFGYTF. The CDR3 DNA reads TGCGCCAGCAGCTCGTCCGGGACAGGGGTTTTTGGCTACACCTTC.

The V call is TRBV2, the J call TRBJ2-7; D remains unclear. The germline V gene has CDR1 SNHLY and CDR2 FYNNEI. Trimming cost V 6 bases and J 3 bases, with 9 bases left between them. The CDR3 consists of 12 residues. The CDR3 DNA follows: TGTGCCAGCAGCCCAGTTTACTACGAGCAGTACTTC. Residues: CASSPVYYEQYF.

The chain recombines TRBV11-2 with TRBJ2-2, with 9 positions matching TRBD2. The CDR3 is 19 amino acids. J was trimmed by 0 bases and V by 1 base; bases with no gene match: 9. The germline V gene encodes CDR1 SGHAT and CDR2 FQNNGV. The CDR3 spells CASSLGPRGTSSNTGELFF. The CDR3 bases are TGTGCCAGCAGCTTAGGGCCCCGGGGGACTAGCTCGAACACCGGGGAGCTGTTTTTT.